These 21 T cell receptor beta chains share one sample of origin, sequenced in a study of molecular identifiers for immune sequencing clone quantification. Each CDR3 protein is one row after TCRdb ran MiXCR on the PCR reads. This table holds about 320,000 distinct CDR3 sequences, roughly a quarter found once. The source material was naive CD8+ T cells from blood, with Jurkat cell RNA spiked in. The subset denotes: FACS-sorted CD8+CD4-CCR7+CD45RA+ naive T cells. The source is a human donor in good health. Some libraries in this study had Jurkat cell RNA spiked in.

This clonotype showed up many times. Here the CDR3 DNA reads TGTGCCAGCAGTTCCTCCGGGACAGGGACCGACGAGCAGTACTTC. Protein product: CASSSSGTGTDEQYF. V usage is TRBV28 and J usage is TRBJ2-7, with 9 bases matching TRBD1. J lost 5 bases, V lost 4 bases, and 9 bases had no gene match. The CDR3 spans 15 residues. Germline assignment: CDR1 MDHEN and CDR2 SYDVKM.

This clonotype was seen repeatedly, ten times or more. The rearrangement joins TRBV7-6 to TRBJ2-1; no firm D call. The CDR3 covers 15 residues. CDR1 is SGHVS, CDR2 FNYEAQ, per germline. Trimming removed 3 bases at V and 8 bases at J, with 17 bases between. CDR3 nucleotide sequence: TGTGCCAGCAGCTTCGGAGACGCCATTACCGATGAGCAGTTCTTC. The encoded protein is CASSFGDAITDEQFF.

This clonotype was recorded at least ten times. V usage is TRBV5-5 and J usage is TRBJ1-5, with 7 bases identical to TRBD1. The ends lost 4 bases at V and 1 base at J; junction bases unmatched: 11. CDR1 is SGHKS and CDR2 is YYEKEE in the germline V gene (reference sequence). The CDR3 runs 17 residues. For the CDR3, the DNA is TGTGCCAGCAGCGCGGTGGAAGGGGGCAGGAGCAATCAGCCCCAGCATTTT. Its translation: CASSAVEGGRSNQPQHF. Full variable domain (remainder filled in from reference TRBV5-5 and TRBJ1-5): DAGVTQSPTHLIKTRGQQVTLRCSPISGHKSVSWYQQVLGQGPQFIFQYYEKEERGRGNFPDRFSARQFPNYSSELNVNALLLGDSALYLCASSAVEGGRSNQPQHFGDGTRLSIL.

As to this clonotype: A much more abundant neighbour one base away suggests this may be a read error. The chain couples TRBV4-1 to TRBJ1-1, with D possibly TRBD1 on 5 matching bases. The CDR3 runs to 14 residues. Germline CDR1 reads MGHRA; CDR2 reads YSYEKL. This CDR3 reads CASSQDSGPREASF. In DNA, the CDR3 is TGCGCCAGCAGCCAAGATTCAGGGCCGAGAGAAGCTTCCTTT.

This clonotype was found a few times. The V gene is TRBV6-4, the J gene TRBJ1-1; D is ambiguous. Germline CDR1 is MRHNA and CDR2 is SNTAGT. The CDR3 totals 14 residues. Trimming removed 10 bases at V and 5 bases at J, with 20 bases between. This chain's CDR3 is CANALTPLRTEAFF. DNA of the CDR3: TGTGCCAACGCATTGACACCGCTGAGAACTGAAGCTTTCTTT.

The gene calls are TRBV2 and TRBJ2-7; D ambiguous. The length of the CDR3 is 13 residues. Germline V gene lookup returns CDR1 SNHLY and CDR2 FYNNEI. V lost 4 bases, J lost 2 bases, and 9 bases lay in between. For the CDR3, the DNA is TGTGCCAGCAGTGTTGAAGGGACCTACGAGCAGTACTTC. This codes for CASSVEGTYEQYF.

The genes are TRBV3-1 and TRBJ2-7; D might be TRBD2 (5 bases). Germline CDR1 is LGHDT and CDR2 is YNNKEL (reference sequence). Trimming took off 4 bases at V and 6 bases at J, with 10 bases between the two ends. The CDR3 has 12 amino acids. CDR3 sequence: CASSRTPLEQYF. CDR3 bases: TGTGCCAGCAGCCGGACTCCACTCGAGCAGTACTTC.

This clonotype has more than one count but fewer than ten. The J gene is TRBJ2-7, the V gene TRBV7-9; D assignment may be TRBD1 or TRBD2 (7 bases each). Trimming stripped 6 bases from V and 1 base from J, with 16 bases between. The CDR3 is 15 amino acids. Germline V gene data show CDR1 as SEHNR and CDR2 as FQNEAQ (reference sequence). In nucleotides, the CDR3 is TGTGCCAGCAGTGGCGGGGGACAGAAATCCTACGAGCAGTACTTC. It encodes CASSGGGQKSYEQYF.

J is TRBJ2-3 and V is TRBV6-2 or TRBV6-3; tentatively, D is TRBD2 (6 bases). This CDR3 spans 17 amino acids. Germline CDR1 is MNHEY and CDR2 is SVGEGT. Deletions cut 0 bases from V and 3 bases from J, with 16 bases between. CDR3 DNA sequence: TGTGCCAGCAGTTACTCCGTTAGCGGAGATCCTACAGATACGCAGTATTTT. Encoded protein: CASSYSVSGDPTDTQYF.

The genes are TRBV20-1 and TRBJ2-4; 10 positions match TRBD2. The junction had 5 bases not matched to a gene; V was cut back by 6 bases and J by 9 bases. Germline values: CDR1 DFQATT, CDR2 SNEGSKA (reference sequence). This CDR3 contains 12 residues. As DNA, the CDR3 is TGCAGTGCCAGCGGGGGGGAGATCATTCAGTACTTC. It specifies CSASGGEIIQYF.

The chain joins TRBV19 to TRBJ1-1; tentatively, D is TRBD1 (6 bases). Per germline, CDR1 LNHDA and CDR2 SQIVND (reference sequence). The length of the CDR3 is 14 residues. Trimming stripped 3 bases from V and 2 bases from J, with 10 bases between. The CDR3 DNA sequence: TGTGCCAGTAGTATCTCGGGGGCTAACACTGAAGCTTTCTTT. It translates to CASSISGANTEAFF. The full variable domain, its missing parts supplied by reference TRBV19 and TRBJ1-1, is DGGITQSPKYLFRKEGQNVTLSCEQNLNHDAMYWYRQDPGQGLRLIYYSQIVNDFQKGDIAEGYSVSREKKESFPLTVTSAQKNPTAFYLCASSISGANTEAFFGQGTRLTVV.

Ten or more counts support this clonotype. The CDR3 DNA reads as TGTGCCAGCGGAGATGTGGGCCGATTGAAGCCCGAGCAGTACTTC. Protein: CASGDVGRLKPEQYF. This sequence joins TRBV11-2 and TRBJ2-7; no reliable D call. V lost 8 bases, J lost 6 bases, and 23 bases lay in between. Germline V gene sequence: CDR1 SGHAT, CDR2 FQNNGV. CDR3 length: 15 residues.

This clonotype appeared many times. This chain links TRBV6-6 with TRBJ2-7; 9 bases match TRBD1. Per germline, CDR1 MNHNY and CDR2 SVGAGI (reference sequence). Trimming cost V 2 bases and J 5 bases; bases outside gene matches: 7. The CDR3 extends over 15 amino acids. The CDR3 sequence is CASSYTTGGVDEQYF. The CDR3 region has the DNA TGTGCCAGCAGTTACACGACAGGGGGGGTCGACGAGCAGTACTTC.

In this sample, this clonotype turned up a few times. This rearrangement joins TRBV2 to TRBJ2-3, with D unclear. From germline, CDR1 is SNHLY and CDR2 FYNNEI. Trimming stripped 10 bases from V and 1 base from J, with 15 bases between. The CDR3 runs to 14 residues. CDR3 bases: TGTGCCACCACAAGAGCCTCTGGCACAGATACGCAGTATTTT. Encoded protein: CATTRASGTDTQYF.

This clonotype turned up a few times. This chain links TRBV24-1 with TRBJ2-3, with no clear D. The V end lost 3 bases, the J end lost 4 bases, and 10 bases lay between the germline ends. This CDR3 spans 14 amino acids. CDR1 is KGHDR and CDR2 is SFDVKD in the germline V gene. CDR3 bases: TGTGCCACCAGTGATGCCGGACGGCCAGATACGCAGTATTTT. Protein product: CATSDAGRPDTQYF.

This clonotype has ten or more counts. This chain uses TRBV4-1 with TRBJ2-3; 7 positions agree with TRBD2. Per germline, CDR1 MGHRA and CDR2 YSYEKL. This CDR3 spans 15 amino acids. The ends lost 4 bases at V and 3 bases at J; junction bases unmatched: 7. DNA for the CDR3: TGCGCCAGCAGCCCCCGGGCTAGCGGAACAGATACGCAGTATTTT. This encodes CASSPRASGTDTQYF.

This chain connects TRBV30 to TRBJ1-1; D remains ambiguous. The CDR3 is 13 residues long. CDR1 is GTSNPN, CDR2 SVGIG, per germline (reference sequence). The ends were cut back, 3 bases at V and 1 base at J, with 9 bases in the middle. The chain's CDR3 is CAWSLFGNTEAFF. The CDR3 DNA reads as TGTGCCTGGAGCCTGTTCGGGAACACTGAAGCTTTCTTT. Full variable domain (rest looked up from reference TRBV30 and TRBJ1-1): SQTIHQWPATLVQPVGSPLSLECTVEGTSNPNLYWYRQAAGRGLQLLFYSVGIGQISSEVPQNLSASRPQDRQFILSSKKLLLSDSGFYLCAWSLFGNTEAFFGQGTRLTVV.

The chain recombines TRBV7-6 with TRBJ1-1; perhaps TRBD1 as D (5 bases). This CDR3 is built from 13 residues. Germline V gene lookup returns CDR1 SGHVS and CDR2 FNYEAQ. With 0 bases removed from V and 6 bases from J, the gap between germline ends came to 8 bases. CDR3 coding DNA: TGTGCCAGCAGCTTAGCTGGGGGGGCTGAAGCTTTCTTT. This encodes CASSLAGGAEAFF.

A remark on this clonotype: Being one base from a much bigger clone, this may be a read error. This chain joins TRBV22-1 and TRBJ2-5; the D segment call TRBD1 is taken from the table without a DNA check. TRBV22-1 is designated a pseudogene. CDR3 size: 17 residues. DNA for the CDR3: TGTCCTGGGAGCGTACGTCCGCGACGCCCCGGACGGGAGACCCAGTACTTC. Protein sequence: CPGSVRPRRPGRETQYF.

This clonotype was recorded a few times. This chain links TRBV10-3 with TRBJ2-6, with D maybe TRBD2 (5 bases). CDR3 size: 15 residues. The ends were cut back, 3 bases at V and 9 bases at J, with 15 bases in the middle. Germline CDR1 ENHRY, CDR2 SYGVKD. The CDR3 loop reads CAISEQRVTNNVLTF. CDR3 nucleotide sequence: TGTGCCATCAGTGAACAGAGGGTTACGAACAACGTCCTGACTTTC.

This clonotype was counted at least ten times. The chain recombines TRBV4-2 with TRBJ2-7, with D uncertain. The CDR3 length is 14 residues. Germline lookup yields CDR1 LGHNA and CDR2 YNFKEQ. Trimming left V 1 base short and J 3 bases short, with 10 bases between. The CDR3 DNA follows: TGTGCCAGCAGCCAAGGGTCTCCAGGCTACGAGCAGTACTTC. Encoded protein: CASSQGSPGYEQYF.